The T cell receptor (beta chain) described here comes from a study of T cell repertoires in cytomegalovirus infection (dated by TCRdb to between 2018 and 2020). Background on the whole study: The peptide stimulations were aimed at well-studied HLA-B-restricted epitopes as well as recently identified HLA-C-restricted CMV epitopes, whose presentation resists viral immunomodulation. Because public TCR beta signatures pointed to carriage of CMV infection together with the matching HLA type, the HLA type of each donor mattered for the analysis.

General conclusions and limits of the study: Cumulative frequency of public TCR beta family members discriminated carriers of CMV infection plus the relevant HLA type in this cohort and an independent 352-donor cohort. In the ex vivo response, HLA-C-restricted CMV-specific TCR beta clonotypes were dominant, and in two of eight donors the single most frequent clonotype came from this HLA-C-restricted group.

Sequenced using an Illumina HiSeq 1500. TCRdb itself trimmed the public reads at Q25 with fastp, ran MiXCR and retained productive beta chains. Each record represents a unique CDR3 protein, reported with the most common genes and DNA among its rows. Here the sample has approximately 1,000,000 distinct CDR3 sequences; less than 35% occur a single time. The ten largest account for 11% to 15% of the sample. Sequences SGHDT (CDR1) and YYEEEE (CDR2) are obtained from the germline V gene. Relative to germline, V is 9 bases shorter and J is 4 bases shorter, with 19 bases between their ends. The CDR3, cysteine through phenylalanine, is 14 amino acids long. Only the CDR3 part of the read is kept: 42 bases, read in frame from the first base. The treatment or condition label of this sample denotes: in vitro stimulation with specific CMV peptide epitopes to enrich CMV-specific T cells. Details on this clonotype: Its antigen is unknown. One base away there is no much larger clone; base qualities are not given.

The receptor was derived from a human donor in good health (CMV status not recorded). Some clones in this sample may be carry-over from other donors' samples. The sample in question was cultured CD8+ T cells from PBMCs, obtained from culture after CMV antigen stimulation. The chain was built from TRBV5-6 and TRBJ1-2; the best D guess is TRBD1, with 6 bases matching. The DNA is as follows: TGTGCCAACACTTCTGGGGGGCCGTTCTATGGCTACACCTTC. This yields the protein CANTSGGPFYGYTF.